The TCR beta chain under discussion was sequenced for a study of blood T cell repertoires in COVID-19. The CDR3 covers 15 residues. The ends were cut back, 4 bases at V and 4 bases at J, with 16 bases in the middle. Germline lookup yields CDR1 SGHTA and CDR2 FQGNSA. As handled by the study authors: Amplifying reference gene primers gave estimates of nucleated cell counts. Some clones are missing from TCRdb's copy, which holds only in-frame ones; the method was immunoSEQ multiplex PCR. That table is the source of V, J and clone size, and D and trimming were worked out from the DNA. The sample consists of 180,000 or so clones, around 90% of them appearing once.

The TCR originated in a woman in her fifties or sixties with acute or convalescent COVID-19. V usage is TRBV7-2 and J usage is TRBJ1-2; possibly TRBD1 for D (6 bases). Source material: peripheral blood. The CDR3 sequence: CASSSLLTGSYGYTF. The CDR3 DNA sequence: TGTGCCAGCAGCTCACTCCTGACAGGATCCTATGGCTACACCTTC.